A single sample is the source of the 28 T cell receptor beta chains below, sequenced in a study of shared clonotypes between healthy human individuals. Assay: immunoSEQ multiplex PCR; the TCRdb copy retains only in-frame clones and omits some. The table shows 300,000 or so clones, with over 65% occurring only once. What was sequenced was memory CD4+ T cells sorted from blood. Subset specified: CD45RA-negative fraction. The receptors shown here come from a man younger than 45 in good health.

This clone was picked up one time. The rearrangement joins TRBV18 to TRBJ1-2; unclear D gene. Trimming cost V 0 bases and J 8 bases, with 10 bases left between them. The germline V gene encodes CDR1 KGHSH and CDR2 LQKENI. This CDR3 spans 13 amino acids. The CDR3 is CASSPPVREGYTF. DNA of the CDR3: TGTGCCAGCTCACCACCCGTCCGGGAAGGCTACACCTTC.

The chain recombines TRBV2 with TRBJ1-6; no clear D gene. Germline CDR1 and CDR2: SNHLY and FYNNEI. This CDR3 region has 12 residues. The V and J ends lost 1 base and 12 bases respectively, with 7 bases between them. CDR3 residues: CASSEETLPLHF. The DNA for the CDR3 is TGTGCCAGCAGTGAAGAGACCTTACCCCTCCACTTT. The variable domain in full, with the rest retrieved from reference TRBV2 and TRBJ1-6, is EPEVTQTPSHQVTQMGQEVILRCVPISNHLYFYWYRQILGQKVEFLVSFYNNEISEKSEIFDDQFSVERPDGSNFTLKIRSTKLEDSAMYFCASSEETLPLHFGNGTRLTVT.

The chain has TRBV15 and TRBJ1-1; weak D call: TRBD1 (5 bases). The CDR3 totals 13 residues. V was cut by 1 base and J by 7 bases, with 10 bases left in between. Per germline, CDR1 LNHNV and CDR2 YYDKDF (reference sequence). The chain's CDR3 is CATSRARGGEAFF. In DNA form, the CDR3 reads TGTGCCACCAGCAGAGCAAGGGGCGGTGAAGCTTTCTTT.

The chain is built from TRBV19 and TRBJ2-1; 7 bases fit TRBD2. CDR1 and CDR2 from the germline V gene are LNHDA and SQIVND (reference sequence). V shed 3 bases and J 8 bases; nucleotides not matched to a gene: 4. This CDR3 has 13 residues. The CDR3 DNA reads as TGTGCCAGTAGTATGGCGGGAGTTGATGAGCAGTTCTTC. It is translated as CASSMAGVDEQFF.

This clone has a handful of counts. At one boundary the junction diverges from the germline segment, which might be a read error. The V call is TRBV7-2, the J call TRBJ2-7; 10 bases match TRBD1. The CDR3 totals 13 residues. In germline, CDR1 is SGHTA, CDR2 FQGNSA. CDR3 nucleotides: TGTGCCAGCAGCCCTTCTCCCGGGACAGGGGAACTCTTC. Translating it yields CASSPSPGTGELF.

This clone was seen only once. The CDR3 loop is CASSMGQGNTEAFF. The CDR3 coding sequence is TGTGCCAGCAGCATGGGACAGGGTAACACTGAAGCTTTCTTT. This chain connects TRBV5-4 to TRBJ1-1; 9 nucleotides line up with TRBD1. Germline-derived CDR1 and CDR2 are SGHNT and YYREEE (reference sequence). V dropped 4 bases and J dropped 2; count of bases not matched to a gene: 3. This CDR3 contains 14 residues.

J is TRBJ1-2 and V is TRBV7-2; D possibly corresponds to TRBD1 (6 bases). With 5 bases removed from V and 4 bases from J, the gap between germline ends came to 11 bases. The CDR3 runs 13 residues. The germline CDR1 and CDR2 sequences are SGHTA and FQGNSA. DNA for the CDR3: TGTGCCAGCAGCCAGGGGCAGACCTATGGCTACACCTTC. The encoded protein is CASSQGQTYGYTF.

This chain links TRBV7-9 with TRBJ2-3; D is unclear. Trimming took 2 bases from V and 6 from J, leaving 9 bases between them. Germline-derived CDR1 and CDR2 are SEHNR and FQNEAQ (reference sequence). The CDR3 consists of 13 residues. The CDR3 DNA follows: TGTGCCAGCAGCTTAACTGGTCCCGATACGCAGTATTTT. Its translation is CASSLTGPDTQYF.

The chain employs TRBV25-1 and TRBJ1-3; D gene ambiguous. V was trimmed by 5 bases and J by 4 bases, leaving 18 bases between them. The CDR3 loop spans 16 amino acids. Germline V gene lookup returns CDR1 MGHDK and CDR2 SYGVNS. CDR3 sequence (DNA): TGTGCCAGCAGTCCTACTTTCCGACTGGGGGGAAACACCATATATTTT. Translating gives CASSPTFRLGGNTIYF.

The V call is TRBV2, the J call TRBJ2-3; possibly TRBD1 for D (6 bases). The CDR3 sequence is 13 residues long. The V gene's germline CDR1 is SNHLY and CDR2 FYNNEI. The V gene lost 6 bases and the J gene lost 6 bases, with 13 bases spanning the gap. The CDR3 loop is CASSETGKDTQYF. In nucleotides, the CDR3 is TGTGCCAGCAGCGAAACAGGGAAGGATACGCAGTATTTT.

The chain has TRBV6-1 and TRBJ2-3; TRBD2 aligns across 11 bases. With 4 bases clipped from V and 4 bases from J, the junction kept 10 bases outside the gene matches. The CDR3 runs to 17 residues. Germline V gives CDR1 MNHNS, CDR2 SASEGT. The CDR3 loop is CASSAALAGGEPDTQYF. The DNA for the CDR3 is TGTGCCAGCAGTGCGGCGCTAGCGGGAGGAGAGCCAGATACGCAGTATTTT.

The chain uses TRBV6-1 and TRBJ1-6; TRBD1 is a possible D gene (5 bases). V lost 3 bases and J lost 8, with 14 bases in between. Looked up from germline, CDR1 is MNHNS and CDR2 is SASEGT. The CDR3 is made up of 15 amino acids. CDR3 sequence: CASSERRGRHSPLHF. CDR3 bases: TGTGCCAGCAGTGAGCGGAGGGGTAGGCATTCACCCCTCCACTTT.

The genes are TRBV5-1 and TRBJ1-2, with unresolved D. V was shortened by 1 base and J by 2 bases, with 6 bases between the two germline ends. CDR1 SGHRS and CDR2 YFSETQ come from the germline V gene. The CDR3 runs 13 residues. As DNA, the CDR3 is TGCGCCAGCAGCTTGCAAGTGAACTATGGCTACACCTTC. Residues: CASSLQVNYGYTF. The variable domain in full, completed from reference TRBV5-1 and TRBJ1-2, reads KAGVTQTPRYLIKTRGQQVTLSCSPISGHRSVSWYQQTPGQGLQFLFEYFSETQRNKGNFPGRFSGRQFSNSRSEMNVSTLELGDSALYLCASSLQVNYGYTFGSGTRLTVV.

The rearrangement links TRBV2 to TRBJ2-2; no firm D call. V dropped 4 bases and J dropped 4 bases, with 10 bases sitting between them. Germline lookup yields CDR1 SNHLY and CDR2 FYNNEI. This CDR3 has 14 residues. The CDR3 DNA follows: TGTGCCAGCAGTGTTTCAGCCATCACCGGGGAGCTGTTTTTT. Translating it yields CASSVSAITGELFF.

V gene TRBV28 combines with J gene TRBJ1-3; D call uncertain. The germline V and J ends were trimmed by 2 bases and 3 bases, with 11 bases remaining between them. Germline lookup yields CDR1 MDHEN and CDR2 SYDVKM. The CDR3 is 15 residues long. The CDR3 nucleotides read TGTGCCAGCAGTTTACCGAACCTTGGTGGAAACACCATATATTTT. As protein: CASSLPNLGGNTIYF.

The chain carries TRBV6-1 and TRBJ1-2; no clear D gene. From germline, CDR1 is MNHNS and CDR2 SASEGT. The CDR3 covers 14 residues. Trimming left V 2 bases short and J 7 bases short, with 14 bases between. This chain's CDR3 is CASSEPQDWLGYTF. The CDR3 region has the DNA TGTGCCAGCAGTGAACCCCAGGACTGGCTTGGCTACACCTTC.

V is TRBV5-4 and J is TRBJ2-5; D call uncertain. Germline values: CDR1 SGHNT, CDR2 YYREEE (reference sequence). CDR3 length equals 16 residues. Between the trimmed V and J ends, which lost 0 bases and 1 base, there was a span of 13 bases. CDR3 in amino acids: CASSLDVGYGQETQYF. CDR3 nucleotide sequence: TGTGCCAGCAGCTTGGACGTGGGTTACGGCCAAGAGACCCAGTACTTC.

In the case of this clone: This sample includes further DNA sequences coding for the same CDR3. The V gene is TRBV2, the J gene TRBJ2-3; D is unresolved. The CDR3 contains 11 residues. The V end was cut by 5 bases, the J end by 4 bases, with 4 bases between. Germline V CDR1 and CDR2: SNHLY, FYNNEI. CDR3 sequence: CASSFADTQYF. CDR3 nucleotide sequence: TGTGCCAGCAGTTTCGCAGATACGCAGTATTTT.

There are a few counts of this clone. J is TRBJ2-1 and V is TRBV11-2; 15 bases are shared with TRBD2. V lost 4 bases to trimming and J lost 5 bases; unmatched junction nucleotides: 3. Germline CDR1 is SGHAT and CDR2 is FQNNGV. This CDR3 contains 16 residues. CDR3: CASSWTSGRGNNEQFF. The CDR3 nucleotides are TGTGCCAGCAGCTGGACTAGCGGGAGGGGAAACAATGAGCAGTTCTTC.

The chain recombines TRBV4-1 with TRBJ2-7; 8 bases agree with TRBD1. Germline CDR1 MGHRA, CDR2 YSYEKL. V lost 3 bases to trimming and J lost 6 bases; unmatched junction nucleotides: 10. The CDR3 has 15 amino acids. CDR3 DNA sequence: TGCGCCAGCAGCCACTTAACAGGGGGGTCTCGCGAGCAGTACTTC. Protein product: CASSHLTGGSREQYF.

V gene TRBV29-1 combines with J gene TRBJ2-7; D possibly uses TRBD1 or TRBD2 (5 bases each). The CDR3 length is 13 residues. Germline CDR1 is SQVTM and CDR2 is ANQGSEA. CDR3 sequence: CTARESPYDEQYF. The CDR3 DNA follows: TGCACGGCCAGGGAGAGCCCTTACGACGAGCAGTACTTC.

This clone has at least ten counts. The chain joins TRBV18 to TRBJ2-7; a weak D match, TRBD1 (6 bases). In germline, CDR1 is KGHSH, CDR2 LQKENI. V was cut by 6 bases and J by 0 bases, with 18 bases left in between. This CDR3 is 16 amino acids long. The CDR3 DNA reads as TGTGCCAGCTCCCCGACCAGGGGTATCAGCTCCTACGAGCAGTACTTC. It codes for CASSPTRGISSYEQYF.

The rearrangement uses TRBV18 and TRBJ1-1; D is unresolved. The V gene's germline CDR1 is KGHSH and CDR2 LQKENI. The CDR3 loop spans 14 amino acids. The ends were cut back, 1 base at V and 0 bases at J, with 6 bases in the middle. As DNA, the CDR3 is TGTGCCAGCTCACCACAGAGCATGAACACTGAAGCTTTCTTT. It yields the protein CASSPQSMNTEAFF.

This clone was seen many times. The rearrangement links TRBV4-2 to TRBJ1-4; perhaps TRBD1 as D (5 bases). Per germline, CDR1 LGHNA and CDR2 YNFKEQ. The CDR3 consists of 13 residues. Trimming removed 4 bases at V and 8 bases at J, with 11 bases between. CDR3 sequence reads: CASSPQGYEKLFF. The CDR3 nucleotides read TGTGCCAGCAGCCCTCAGGGATACGAAAAACTGTTTTTT.

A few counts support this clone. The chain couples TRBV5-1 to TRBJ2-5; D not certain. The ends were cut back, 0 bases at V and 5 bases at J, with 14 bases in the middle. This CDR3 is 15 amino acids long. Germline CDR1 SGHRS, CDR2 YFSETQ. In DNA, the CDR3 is TGCGCCAGCAGCTTGGGGCTCAGCAGTCCCGAGACCCAGTACTTC. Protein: CASSLGLSSPETQYF.

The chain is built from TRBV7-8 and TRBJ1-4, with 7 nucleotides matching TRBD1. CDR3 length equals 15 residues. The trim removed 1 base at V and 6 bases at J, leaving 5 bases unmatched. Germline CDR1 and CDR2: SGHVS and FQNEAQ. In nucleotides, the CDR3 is TGTGCCAGCAGCTTAGGGAGGGGGCGTGATGAAAAACTGTTTTTT. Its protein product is CASSLGRGRDEKLFF.

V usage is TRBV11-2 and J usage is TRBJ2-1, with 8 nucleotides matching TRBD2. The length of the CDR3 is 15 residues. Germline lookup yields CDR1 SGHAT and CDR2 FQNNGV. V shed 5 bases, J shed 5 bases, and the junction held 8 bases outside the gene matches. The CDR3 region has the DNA TGTGCCAGCAGCCTCCGACTAGCGAGAGACAATGAGCAGTTCTTC. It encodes CASSLRLARDNEQFF.

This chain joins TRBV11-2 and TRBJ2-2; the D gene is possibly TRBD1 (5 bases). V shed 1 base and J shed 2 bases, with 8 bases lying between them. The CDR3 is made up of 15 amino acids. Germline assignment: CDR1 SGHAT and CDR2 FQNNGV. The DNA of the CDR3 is TGTGCCAGCAGCTTAGGACAGCTAAACACCGGGGAGCTGTTTTTT. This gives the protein CASSLGQLNTGELFF.